This passage covers 6 T cell receptor beta chains from one sample sequenced in a study of a mutant IDH1 vaccine in newly diagnosed glioma. Time point in this sample: week 23, last vaccination. One vaccine dose held 300 ug of mutant IDH1 20-mer peptide and came with topical imiquimod. For these TCRs, the target antigens are not known. Profiling relied on immunoSEQ multiplex PCR, and the TCRdb table lists in-frame clones only, not all of them. The profile shows roughly 28,000 clones, approximately 80% of them singletons. The sample in question was PBMCs, obtained from a glioma patient whose treatment included an IDH1 peptide vaccine. The receptor source for this set is a young woman with glioma.

The V and J genes are TRBV7-6 and TRBJ1-3; 7 bases are a match to TRBD1. V was pared by 7 bases and J by 0 bases, with 6 bases of the junction left unmatched. The CDR3 contains 15 residues. The germline gives CDR1 SGHVS, CDR2 FNYEAQ. CDR3 protein: CASTGQVNSGNTIYF. CDR3 bases: TGTGCCAGCACTGGACAGGTTAACTCTGGAAACACCATATATTTT.

This clone showed up just a few times. The genes are TRBV7-8 and TRBJ1-1, with D unresolved. Deletions cut 1 base from V and 0 bases from J, with 9 bases between. CDR3 length: 15 amino acids. Germline V lookup: CDR1 SGHVS, CDR2 FQNEAQ. The CDR3 region has the DNA TGTGCCAGCAGCTTAGGTGCGATCATGAACACTGAAGCTTTCTTT. Its protein is CASSLGAIMNTEAFF. Drawing the rest from reference TRBV7-8 and TRBJ1-1, the complete variable domain is GAGVSQSPRYKVAKRGQDVALRCDPISGHVSLFWYQQALGQGPEFLTYFQNEAQLDKSGLPSDRFFAERPEGSVSTLKIQRTQQEDSAVYLCASSLGAIMNTEAFFGQGTRLTVV.

This clone was picked up one time. The chain recombines TRBV4-3 with TRBJ2-5; 7 nucleotides align to TRBD2. Germline V gene data show CDR1 as LGHNA and CDR2 as YSLEER. This CDR3 has 16 residues. With 0 bases clipped from V and 4 bases from J, the junction kept 8 bases outside the gene matches. CDR3 bases: TGCGCCAGCAGCCAAGATAGACTAGCAGGAGGAGAGACCCAGTACTTC. It yields the protein CASSQDRLAGGETQYF.

The rearrangement links TRBV11-2 to TRBJ1-4; a weak D match, TRBD1 (5 bases). The CDR3 runs 17 residues. Germline V gives CDR1 SGHAT, CDR2 FQNNGV. V lost 5 bases and J lost 1, with 17 bases in between. CDR3 nucleotides: TGTGCCAGCAGCCGGCATATGGGGGATCTAACTAATGAAAAACTGTTTTTT. This codes for CASSRHMGDLTNEKLFF.

This clone was seen only once. V usage is TRBV2 and J usage is TRBJ2-1; D remains ambiguous. CDR1 is SNHLY, CDR2 FYNNEI, per germline. This CDR3 is 13 amino acids long. V lost 4 bases and J 10 bases, leaving 14 bases between the germline ends. CDR3 sequence (DNA): TGTGCCAGCAGTGGTGTCGGGTCCGCGGAGCAGTTCTTC. Protein product: CASSGVGSAEQFF. Variable domain in full (rest from reference TRBV2 and TRBJ2-1): EPEVTQTPSHQVTQMGQEVILRCVPISNHLYFYWYRQILGQKVEFLVSFYNNEISEKSEIFDDQFSVERPDGSNFTLKIRSTKLEDSAMYFCASSGVGSAEQFFGPGTRLTVL.

This chain links TRBV5-6 with TRBJ2-2, with D unclear. CDR3 size: 12 residues. Trimming shortened V by 5 bases and J by 6 bases, and 8 bases separated the two germline ends. Germline V CDR1 and CDR2: SGHDT, YYEEEE. The CDR3 coding sequence is TGTGCCAGCAGTTCGGTGTCCGGGGAGCTGTTTTTT. It translates to CASSSVSGELFF.